What follows are 30 T cell receptor beta chains derived from one specimen sequenced in a study of cytomegalovirus exposure and HLA in healthy donors. 13 Jbeta primers and 60 Vbeta primers were used for the PCR. Using immunoSEQ multiplex PCR, the repertoire was profiled, and TCRdb retains in-frame clones only, with some absent. This repertoire shows about 84,000 clones, roughly 63% found once; its top ten account for approximately 16%. Sequencing used PBMCs. The origin of the receptors is a woman between 35 and 50 years old in good health and CMV-seropositive.

The chain recombines TRBV28 with TRBJ2-7, with D uncertain. The V gene's germline CDR1 is MDHEN and CDR2 SYDVKM. The CDR3 is 13 amino acids. V gave up 5 bases and J gave up 5 bases, with 13 bases separating them. The CDR3 sequence: CASSPLSVDEQYF. For the CDR3, the DNA is TGTGCCAGCAGTCCTTTATCGGTGGACGAGCAGTACTTC.

The chain uses TRBV2 and TRBJ2-4, with D tentatively TRBD1 (5 bases). The CDR3 sequence is 14 residues long. Trimming took 3 bases from V and 8 from J, leaving 14 bases between them. Looked up from germline, CDR1 is SNHLY and CDR2 is FYNNEI. CDR3: CASSEWVARDIQYF. CDR3 DNA: TGTGCCAGCAGTGAGTGGGTAGCCAGGGACATTCAGTACTTC.

V gene TRBV19 combines with J gene TRBJ1-1, with D uncertain. This CDR3 has 14 residues. CDR1 is LNHDA, CDR2 SQIVND, per germline (reference sequence). Trimming took 6 bases from V and 2 from J, leaving 13 bases between them. In nucleotides, the CDR3 is TGTGCCAGTAGGCGGTCTTTCGCCAACACTGAAGCTTTCTTT. Its translation: CASRRSFANTEAFF.

Details on this clone: Germline is not matched at one junction end, which may reflect a read error. The chain couples TRBV29-1 to TRBJ1-2; maybe TRBD1 (6 bases). Germline V CDR1 and CDR2: SQVTM, ANQGSEA. CDR3 length: 15 residues. The CDR3 DNA reads as TGCAGCGTTGCTCGTCTCGGACAGACTAACTATGGCTGCACCTTC. It encodes CSVARLGQTNYGCTF.

The genes are TRBV4-3 and TRBJ2-5; 10 nucleotides match TRBD2. Germline V CDR1 and CDR2: LGHNA, YSLEER. There are 16 residues in the CDR3. The J segment lost 5 bases and the V segment lost 0 bases, leaving 6 bases of the junction unmatched. CDR3 nucleotide sequence: TGCGCCAGCAGCCAAGATAGAGGTAGCGGGGGGGAGACCCAGTACTTC. It is translated as CASSQDRGSGGETQYF.

This sequence joins TRBV10-3 and TRBJ1-4; possibly TRBD1 for D (5 bases). Deletions cut 0 bases from V and 5 bases from J, with 7 bases between. Germline lookup yields CDR1 ENHRY and CDR2 SYGVKD. This CDR3 is 14 amino acids long. CDR3 loop: CAISESAGNEKLFF. The CDR3 bases are TGTGCCATCAGTGAGTCAGCAGGGAATGAAAAACTGTTTTTT.

V is TRBV5-1 and J is TRBJ1-5, with TRBD1 matching 8 bases. This CDR3 is 14 amino acids long. CDR1 and CDR2 (germline): SGHRS, YFSETQ. With V trimmed by 4 bases and J by 5 bases, 5 bases remained unmatched. The CDR3 protein is CASSTGGQHQPQHF. CDR3 coding DNA: TGCGCCAGCAGCACAGGGGGTCAACATCAGCCCCAGCATTTT.

This clone was observed a few times. The rearrangement joins TRBV7-9 to TRBJ2-1, with D possibly being TRBD2 (6 bases). V lost 4 bases and J 7 bases, leaving 17 bases between the germline ends. The CDR3 sequence is 15 residues long. Germline V CDR1 and CDR2: SEHNR, FQNEAQ (reference sequence). CDR3 DNA sequence: TGTGCCAGCAGCTCCTCCTCGCTAGCGATAAATGAGCAGTTCTTC. Encoded protein: CASSSSSLAINEQFF.

This clone was counted a single time. The chain carries TRBV28 and TRBJ2-3; TRBD2 matches at 12 bases. Germline trimming cut 7 bases from V and 0 bases from J; bases unmatched to any gene: 8. The CDR3 totals 17 residues. Germline CDR1 is MDHEN and CDR2 is SYDVKM. This chain's CDR3 is CASILAGLAGSTDTQYF. The CDR3 coding sequence is TGTGCCAGCATCCTCGCCGGACTAGCGGGGAGCACAGATACGCAGTATTTT.

This clone was seen a few times. The chain is built from TRBV5-6 and TRBJ1-2; D is possibly TRBD1 (5 bases). Per germline, CDR1 SGHDT and CDR2 YYEEEE. The V end was cut by 2 bases, the J end by 8 bases, with 13 bases between. The CDR3 covers 13 residues. As DNA, the CDR3 is TGTGCCAGCAGCTTAACCAGGGCAGGCGGCTACACCTTC. Its protein product is CASSLTRAGGYTF.

This chain uses TRBV5-5 with TRBJ2-1, with D maybe TRBD2 (5 bases). V shed 7 bases and J shed 4 bases, with 15 bases lying between them. The CDR3 spans 14 residues. Germline CDR1 SGHKS, CDR2 YYEKEE (reference sequence). Here the CDR3 DNA reads TGTGCCAGCCGGGGAAGCGGAACTTACAATGAGCAGTTCTTC. Amino acid sequence: CASRGSGTYNEQFF.

This clone showed up just once. The rearrangement links TRBV7-9 to TRBJ2-7; D possibly corresponds to TRBD1 (6 bases). This CDR3 is built from 15 residues. V gave up 2 bases and J gave up 3 bases, with 14 bases separating them. CDR1 is SEHNR, CDR2 FQNEAQ, per germline (reference sequence). CDR3 nucleotides: TGTGCCAGCAGCTTATATTCCGGCAGGGGCTACGAGCAGTACTTC. This sequence encodes CASSLYSGRGYEQYF.

The CDR3 loop is CASRFGTTGYNEQFF. Written as DNA, the CDR3 is TGTGCCAGCAGATTTGGGACGACAGGGTACAATGAGCAGTTCTTC. This chain uses TRBV7-2 with TRBJ2-1; 7 bases fit TRBD1. Unmatched junction bases numbered 9, after V lost 6 bases and J lost 4 bases. CDR3 length: 15 residues. CDR1 is SGHTA and CDR2 is FQGNSA in the germline V gene.

This clone was seen only once. The chain joins TRBV2 to TRBJ1-5; D is perhaps TRBD1 (5 bases). V dropped 8 bases and J dropped 6 bases, with 14 bases sitting between them. This CDR3 has 13 amino acids. In germline, CDR1 is SNHLY, CDR2 FYNNEI. In nucleotides, the CDR3 is TGTGCCAGCGTGGGGCAGGGTAGTCAGCCCCAGCATTTT. Translating gives CASVGQGSQPQHF. Using reference TRBV2 and TRBJ1-5 for the parts outside the CDR3, the full variable domain is EPEVTQTPSHQVTQMGQEVILRCVPISNHLYFYWYRQILGQKVEFLVSFYNNEISEKSEIFDDQFSVERPDGSNFTLKIRSTKLEDSAMYFCASVGQGSQPQHFGDGTRLSIL.

The chain has TRBV6-6 and TRBJ2-7; 11 positions agree with TRBD2. Trimming at V came to 2 bases and at J to 4 bases, leaving 7 bases not matched to a gene. Looked up from germline, CDR1 is MNHNY and CDR2 is SVGAGI (reference sequence). The CDR3 runs 16 residues. The CDR3 sequence: CASSYTTSGSGYEQYF. In DNA, the CDR3 is TGTGCCAGCAGTTACACTACTAGCGGGAGCGGGTACGAGCAGTACTTC.

The chain uses TRBV19 and TRBJ2-3; 10 bases match TRBD1. Losses at the gene ends were 5 bases for V and 9 bases for J; bases not matched to a gene: 11. Germline CDR1 is LNHDA and CDR2 is SQIVND (reference sequence). This CDR3 is built from 15 residues. CDR3 nucleotides: TGTGCCAGTAGTCCTGACAGGGGGCGCGAGGGAACGCAGTATTTT. It codes for CASSPDRGREGTQYF.

This clone turned up a few times. The genes are TRBV7-9 and TRBJ1-3, with TRBD1 matching over 7 bases. V shed 5 bases, J shed 4 bases, and the junction held 8 bases outside the gene matches. The CDR3 runs 15 residues. CDR1 SEHNR and CDR2 FQNEAQ come from the germline V gene (reference sequence). CDR3 coding DNA: TGTGCCAGCAGCCCTCAGACAGGGCACGGAAACACCATATATTTT. Amino acid sequence: CASSPQTGHGNTIYF.

This clone was seen only a few times. The chain carries TRBV7-8 and TRBJ2-7; weak D call: TRBD1 (6 bases). V shed 5 bases and J shed 3 bases, with 17 bases lying between them. This CDR3 comprises 15 residues. Germline CDR1 is SGHVS and CDR2 is FQNEAQ. The CDR3 spells CASSPRDNALYEQYF. The CDR3 DNA is TGTGCCAGCAGCCCCCGGGACAATGCCCTCTACGAGCAGTACTTC.

V usage is TRBV28 and J usage is TRBJ2-3; 8 bases agree with TRBD2. The germline gives CDR1 MDHEN, CDR2 SYDVKM. The CDR3 loop spans 18 amino acids. Losses at the gene ends were 3 bases for V and 2 bases for J; bases not matched to a gene: 13. Written as DNA, the CDR3 is TGTGCCAGCAGTTTTTGGCGGGAGGCAGCAAGAAACACAGATACGCAGTATTTT. As protein: CASSFWREAARNTDTQYF.

This clone has a single count. V usage is TRBV4-3 and J usage is TRBJ2-1; D might be TRBD2 (6 bases). V was pared by 0 bases and J by 13 bases, with 13 bases between. Germline values: CDR1 LGHNA, CDR2 YSLEER. This CDR3 comprises 13 residues. The CDR3 DNA sequence: TGCGCCAGCAGCCAAGATCGGAGGGATGCACAGTTCTTC. Amino acids: CASSQDRRDAQFF.

This clone occurred a few times. This rearrangement joins TRBV6-1 to TRBJ1-4, with D possibly TRBD1 on 6 matching bases. This CDR3 contains 15 residues. Germline lookup yields CDR1 MNHNS and CDR2 SASEGT. V was cut by 2 bases and J by 4 bases, with 11 bases left in between. CDR3 amino acids: CASSEMRGYNEKLFF. Here the CDR3 DNA reads TGTGCCAGCAGTGAAATGAGGGGGTATAATGAAAAACTGTTTTTT.

CDR3 nucleotides: TGTGCCAGCAGCGTATCCCCTACCTACGAGCAGTACTTC. Translating gives CASSVSPTYEQYF. The chain is built from TRBV9 and TRBJ2-7, with unresolved D. V dropped 1 base and J dropped 2 bases, with 7 bases sitting between them. Germline lookup yields CDR1 SGDLS and CDR2 YYNGEE. There are 13 residues in the CDR3.

V and J are TRBV30 and TRBJ1-1; 8 nucleotides line up with TRBD1. The length of the CDR3 is 16 residues. The ends lost 4 bases at V and 2 bases at J; junction bases unmatched: 12. Germline V gives CDR1 GTSNPN, CDR2 SVGIG (reference sequence). The CDR3 DNA follows: TGTGCCTGGACTACCGGTGCAGGGGGCGGAAACACTGAAGCTTTCTTT. It yields the protein CAWTTGAGGGNTEAFF.

This sequence joins TRBV6-5 and TRBJ2-7; 9 nucleotides line up with TRBD2. The CDR3 length is 14 residues. Germline V lookup: CDR1 MNHEY, CDR2 SVGAGI. With V trimmed by 2 bases and J by 3 bases, 2 bases remained unmatched. Written as DNA, the CDR3 is TGTGCCAGCAGTTACGGCGGGGGGGACTACGAGCAGTACTTC. This sequence encodes CASSYGGGDYEQYF.

In its sample, this clone was seen a few times. This chain uses TRBV10-3 with TRBJ1-1, with TRBD1 matching over 7 bases. V lost 3 bases to trimming and J lost 1 base; unmatched junction nucleotides: 5. From germline, CDR1 is ENHRY and CDR2 SYGVKD. This CDR3 is built from 15 residues. CDR3 in amino acids: CAISDGDRSNTEAFF. CDR3 nucleotides: TGTGCCATCAGTGATGGGGACAGATCGAACACTGAAGCTTTCTTT.

The V call is TRBV10-1, the J call TRBJ1-1, with 9 bases identical to TRBD1. CDR1 WNHNN and CDR2 SYGVQD come from the germline V gene (reference sequence). V shed 5 bases and J 7 bases; nucleotides not matched to a gene: 5. The CDR3 sequence is 13 residues long. CDR3 sequence reads: CASSWTGADEAFF. DNA of the CDR3: TGCGCCAGCAGTTGGACAGGGGCAGATGAAGCTTTCTTT.

The DNA of the CDR3 is TGCGCCAGCAGTGGACAGACGTACACAGATACGCAGTATTTT. It yields the protein CASSGQTYTDTQYF. V and J are TRBV10-1 and TRBJ2-3; D may be TRBD1 (5 bases). Germline values: CDR1 WNHNN, CDR2 SYGVQD (reference sequence). The CDR3 loop spans 14 amino acids. V shed 4 bases and J shed 2 bases, with 10 bases lying between them.

The chain couples TRBV27 to TRBJ2-7; weak D call: TRBD2 (5 bases). The germline V gene encodes CDR1 MNHEY and CDR2 SMNVEV (reference sequence). Deletions cut 5 bases from V and 1 base from J, with 12 bases between. CDR3 length: 14 residues. CDR3 sequence (DNA): TGTGCCAGCAGTCCAGTGCCGGGGTCCTACGAGCAGTACTTC. Encoded protein: CASSPVPGSYEQYF.

This chain connects TRBV19 to TRBJ2-3, with a weak D call TRBD2 (5 bases). From germline, CDR1 is LNHDA and CDR2 SQIVND (reference sequence). This CDR3 spans 13 amino acids. Trimming shortened V by 6 bases and J by 4 bases, and 11 bases separated the two germline ends. As DNA, the CDR3 is TGTGCCAGTAGACCCTTGGGAGCAGATACGCAGTATTTT. Protein product: CASRPLGADTQYF.

The table lists this clone with a few counts. The rearrangement links TRBV18 to TRBJ2-7, with 12 bases fitting TRBD2. The ends lost 3 bases at V and 5 bases at J; junction bases unmatched: 8. In germline, CDR1 is KGHSH, CDR2 LQKENI. The CDR3 has 16 amino acids. CDR3 sequence: CASSPKLAGGKDEQYF. Here the CDR3 DNA reads TGTGCCAGCTCACCTAAACTAGCGGGAGGAAAGGACGAGCAGTACTTC.